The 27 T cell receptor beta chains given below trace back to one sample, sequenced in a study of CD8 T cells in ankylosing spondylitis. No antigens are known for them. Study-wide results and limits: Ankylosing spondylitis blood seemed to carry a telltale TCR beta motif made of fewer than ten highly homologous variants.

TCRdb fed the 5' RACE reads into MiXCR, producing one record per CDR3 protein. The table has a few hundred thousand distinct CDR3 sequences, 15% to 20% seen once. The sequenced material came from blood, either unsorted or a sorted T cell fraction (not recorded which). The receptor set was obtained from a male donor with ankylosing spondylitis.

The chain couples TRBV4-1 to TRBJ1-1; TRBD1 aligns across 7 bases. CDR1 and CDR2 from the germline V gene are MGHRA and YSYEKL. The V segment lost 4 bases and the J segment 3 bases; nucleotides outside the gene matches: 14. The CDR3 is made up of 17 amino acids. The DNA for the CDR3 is TGCGCCAGCAGCCCAGGGGGGGCTGTGAGGGCAGACACTGAAGCTTTCTTT. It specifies CASSPGGAVRADTEAFF.

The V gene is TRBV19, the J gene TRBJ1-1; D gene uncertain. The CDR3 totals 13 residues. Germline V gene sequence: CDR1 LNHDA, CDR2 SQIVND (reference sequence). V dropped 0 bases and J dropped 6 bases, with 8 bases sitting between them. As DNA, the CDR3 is TGTGCCAGTAGTATAGAGGGGTTCTCTGAAGCTTTCTTT. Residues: CASSIEGFSEAFF.

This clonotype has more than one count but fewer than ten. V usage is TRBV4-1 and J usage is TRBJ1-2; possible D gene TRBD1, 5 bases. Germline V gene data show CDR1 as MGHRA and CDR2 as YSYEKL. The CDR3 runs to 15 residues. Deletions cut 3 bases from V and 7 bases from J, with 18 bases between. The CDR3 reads CASSQWGNQGVGYTF. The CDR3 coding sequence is TGCGCCAGCAGCCAGTGGGGGAACCAGGGAGTTGGCTACACCTTC.

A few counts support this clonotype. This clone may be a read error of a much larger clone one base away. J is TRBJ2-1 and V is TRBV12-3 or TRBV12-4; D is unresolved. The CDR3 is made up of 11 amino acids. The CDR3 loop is CVSSLGEVQFF. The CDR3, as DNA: TGTGTCAGCAGTTTAGGCGAGGTGCAGTTCTTC.

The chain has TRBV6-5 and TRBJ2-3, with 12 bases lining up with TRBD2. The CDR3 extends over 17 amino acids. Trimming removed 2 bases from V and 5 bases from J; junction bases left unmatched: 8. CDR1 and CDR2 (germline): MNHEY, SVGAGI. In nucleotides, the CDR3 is TGTGCCAGCAGTTACCTAGCGGGGGGGCAAGGAGGAGATACGCAGTATTTT. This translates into CASSYLAGGQGGDTQYF.

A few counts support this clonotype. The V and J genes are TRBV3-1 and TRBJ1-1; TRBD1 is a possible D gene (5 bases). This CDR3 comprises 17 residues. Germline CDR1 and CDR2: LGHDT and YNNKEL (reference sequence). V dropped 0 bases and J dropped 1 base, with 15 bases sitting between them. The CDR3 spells CASSQDGRRGTNTEAFF. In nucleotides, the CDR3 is TGTGCCAGCAGCCAAGACGGCAGGAGAGGGACGAACACTGAAGCTTTCTTT.

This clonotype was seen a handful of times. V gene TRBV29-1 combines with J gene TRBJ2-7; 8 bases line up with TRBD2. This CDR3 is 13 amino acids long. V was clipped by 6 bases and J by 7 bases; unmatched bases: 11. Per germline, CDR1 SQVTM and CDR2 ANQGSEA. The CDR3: CSVTREGPLEQYF. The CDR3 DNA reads TGCAGCGTCACACGGGAGGGCCCACTGGAGCAGTACTTC.

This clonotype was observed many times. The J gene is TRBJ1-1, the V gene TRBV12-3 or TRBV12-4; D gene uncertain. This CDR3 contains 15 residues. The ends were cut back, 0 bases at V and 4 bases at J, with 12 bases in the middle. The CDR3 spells CASSLAGGLGTEAFF. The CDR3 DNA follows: TGTGCCAGCAGTTTAGCGGGAGGGCTGGGCACTGAAGCTTTCTTT.

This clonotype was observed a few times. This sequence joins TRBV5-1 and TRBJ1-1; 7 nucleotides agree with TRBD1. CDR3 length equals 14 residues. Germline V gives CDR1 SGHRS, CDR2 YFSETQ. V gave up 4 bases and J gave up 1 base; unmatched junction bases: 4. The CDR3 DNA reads TGCGCCAGCAGCGTAGACAGGGCGAACACTGAAGCTTTCTTT. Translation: CASSVDRANTEAFF.

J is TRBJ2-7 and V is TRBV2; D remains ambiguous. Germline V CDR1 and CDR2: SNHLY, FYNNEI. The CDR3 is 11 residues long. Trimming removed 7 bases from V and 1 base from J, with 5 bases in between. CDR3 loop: CASMGSYEQYF. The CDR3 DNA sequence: TGTGCCAGCATGGGGTCCTACGAGCAGTACTTC.

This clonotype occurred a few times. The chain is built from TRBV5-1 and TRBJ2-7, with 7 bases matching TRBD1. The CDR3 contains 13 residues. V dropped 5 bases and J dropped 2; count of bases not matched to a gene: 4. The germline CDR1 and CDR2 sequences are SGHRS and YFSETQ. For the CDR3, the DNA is TGCGCCAGCAGTTCCGACAGGGCCTACGAGCAGTACTTC. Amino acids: CASSSDRAYEQYF. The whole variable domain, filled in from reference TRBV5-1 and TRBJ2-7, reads KAGVTQTPRYLIKTRGQQVTLSCSPISGHRSVSWYQQTPGQGLQFLFEYFSETQRNKGNFPGRFSGRQFSNSRSEMNVSTLELGDSALYLCASSSDRAYEQYFGPGTRLTVT.

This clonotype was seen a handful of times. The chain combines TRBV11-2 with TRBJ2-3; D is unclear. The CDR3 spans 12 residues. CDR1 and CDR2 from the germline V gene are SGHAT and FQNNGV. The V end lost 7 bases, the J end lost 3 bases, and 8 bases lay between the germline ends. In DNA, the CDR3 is TGTGCCAGCAACCATCTAACAGATACGCAGTATTTT. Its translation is CASNHLTDTQYF.

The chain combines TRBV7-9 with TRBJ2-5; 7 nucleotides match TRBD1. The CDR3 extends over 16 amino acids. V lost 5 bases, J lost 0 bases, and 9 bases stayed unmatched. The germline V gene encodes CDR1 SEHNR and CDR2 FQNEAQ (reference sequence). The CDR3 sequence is CASSLTGPEYQETQYF. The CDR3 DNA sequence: TGTGCCAGCAGCCTGACAGGGCCGGAGTACCAAGAGACCCAGTACTTC.

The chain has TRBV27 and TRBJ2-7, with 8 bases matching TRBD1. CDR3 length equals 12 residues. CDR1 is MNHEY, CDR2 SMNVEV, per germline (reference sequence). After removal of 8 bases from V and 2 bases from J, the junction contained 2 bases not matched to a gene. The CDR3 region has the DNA TGTGCCAGCCGGGACAGGACCTACGAGCAGTACTTC. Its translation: CASRDRTYEQYF.

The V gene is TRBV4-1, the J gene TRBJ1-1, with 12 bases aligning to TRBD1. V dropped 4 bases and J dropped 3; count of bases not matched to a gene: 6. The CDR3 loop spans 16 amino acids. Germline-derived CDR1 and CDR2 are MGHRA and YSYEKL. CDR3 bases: TGCGCCAGCAGCCCCGGGACAGGGGGCTTTGACACTGAAGCTTTCTTT. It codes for CASSPGTGGFDTEAFF.

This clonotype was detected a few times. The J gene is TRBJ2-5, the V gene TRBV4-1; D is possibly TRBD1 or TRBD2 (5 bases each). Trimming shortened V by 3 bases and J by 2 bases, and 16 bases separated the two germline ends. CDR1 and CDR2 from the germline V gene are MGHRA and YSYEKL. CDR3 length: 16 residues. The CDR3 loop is CASSHLTGASQETQYF. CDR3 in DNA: TGCGCCAGCAGCCATTTGACCGGGGCTAGTCAAGAGACCCAGTACTTC.

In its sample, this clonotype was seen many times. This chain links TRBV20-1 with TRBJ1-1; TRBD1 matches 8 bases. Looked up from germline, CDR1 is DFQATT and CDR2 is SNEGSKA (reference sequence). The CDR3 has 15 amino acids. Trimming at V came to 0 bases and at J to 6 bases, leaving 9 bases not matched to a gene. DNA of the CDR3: TGCAGTGCTAGAGATCCGGACAGGGACCTCCCTGAAGCTTTCTTT. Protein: CSARDPDRDLPEAFF.

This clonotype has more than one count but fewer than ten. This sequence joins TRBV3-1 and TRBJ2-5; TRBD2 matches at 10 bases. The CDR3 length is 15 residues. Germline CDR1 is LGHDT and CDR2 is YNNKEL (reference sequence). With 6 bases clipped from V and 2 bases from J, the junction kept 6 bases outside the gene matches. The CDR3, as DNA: TGTGCCAGCAGACCTAGCGGGAGAGAACAAGAGACCCAGTACTTC. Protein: CASRPSGREQETQYF.

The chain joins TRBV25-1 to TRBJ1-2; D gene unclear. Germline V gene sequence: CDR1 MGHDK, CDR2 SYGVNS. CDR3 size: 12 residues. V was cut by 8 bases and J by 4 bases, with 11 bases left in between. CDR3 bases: TGTGCCAGCTACGCAGGAATCTATGGCTACACCTTC. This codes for CASYAGIYGYTF.

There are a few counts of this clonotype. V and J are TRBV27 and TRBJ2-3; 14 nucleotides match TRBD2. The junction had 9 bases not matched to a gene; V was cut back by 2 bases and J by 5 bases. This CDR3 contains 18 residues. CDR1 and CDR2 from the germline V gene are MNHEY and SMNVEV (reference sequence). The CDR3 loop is CASSLDTPTSGRVDTQYF. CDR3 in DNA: TGTGCCAGCAGTTTAGACACCCCGACTAGCGGGAGGGTAGATACGCAGTATTTT.

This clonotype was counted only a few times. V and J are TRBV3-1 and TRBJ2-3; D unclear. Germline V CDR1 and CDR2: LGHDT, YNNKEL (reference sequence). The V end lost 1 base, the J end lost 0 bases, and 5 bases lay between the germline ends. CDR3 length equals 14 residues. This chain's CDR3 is CASSQVSSTDTQYF. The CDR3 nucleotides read TGTGCCAGCAGCCAAGTTTCCAGCACAGATACGCAGTATTTT.

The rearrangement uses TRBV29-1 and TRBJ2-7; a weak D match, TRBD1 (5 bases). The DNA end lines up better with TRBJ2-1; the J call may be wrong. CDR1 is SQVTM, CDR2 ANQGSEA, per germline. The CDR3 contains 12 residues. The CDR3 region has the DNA TGCAGCGTTGGGACATTCTCTTACGAGCAGTTCTTC. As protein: CSVGTFSYEQFF.

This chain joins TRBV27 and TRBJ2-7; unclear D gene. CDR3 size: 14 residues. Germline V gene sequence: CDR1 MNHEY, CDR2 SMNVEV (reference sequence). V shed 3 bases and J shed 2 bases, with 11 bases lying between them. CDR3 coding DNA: TGTGCCAGCAGTTTGGGGTCCACGCCCTACGAGCAGTACTTC. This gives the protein CASSLGSTPYEQYF.

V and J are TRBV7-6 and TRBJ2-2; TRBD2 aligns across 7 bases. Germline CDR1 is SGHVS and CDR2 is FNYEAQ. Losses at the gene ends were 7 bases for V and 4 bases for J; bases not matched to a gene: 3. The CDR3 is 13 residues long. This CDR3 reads CASTGGSTGELFF. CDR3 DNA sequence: TGTGCCAGCACCGGGGGGAGCACCGGGGAGCTGTTTTTT.

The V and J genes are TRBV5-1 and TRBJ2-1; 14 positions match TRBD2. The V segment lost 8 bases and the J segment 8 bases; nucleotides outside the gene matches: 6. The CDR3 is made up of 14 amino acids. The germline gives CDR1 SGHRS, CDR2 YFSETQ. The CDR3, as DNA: TGCGCCAGTAGACTAGCGGGGGGGCAATATGAGCAGTTCTTC. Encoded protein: CASRLAGGQYEQFF.

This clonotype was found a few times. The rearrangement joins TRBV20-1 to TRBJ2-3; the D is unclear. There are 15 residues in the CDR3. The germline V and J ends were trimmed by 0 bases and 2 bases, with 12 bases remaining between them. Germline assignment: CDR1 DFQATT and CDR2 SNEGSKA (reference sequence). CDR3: CSARDPDGTTDTQYF. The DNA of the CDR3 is TGCAGTGCTAGAGATCCGGACGGAACCACAGATACGCAGTATTTT.

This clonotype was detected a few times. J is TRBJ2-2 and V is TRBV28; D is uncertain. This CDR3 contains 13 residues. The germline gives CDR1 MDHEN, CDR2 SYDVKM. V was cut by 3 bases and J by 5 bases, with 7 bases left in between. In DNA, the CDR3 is TGTGCCAGCAGTTTCGGCCGAACCGGGGAGCTGTTTTTT. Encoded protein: CASSFGRTGELFF.